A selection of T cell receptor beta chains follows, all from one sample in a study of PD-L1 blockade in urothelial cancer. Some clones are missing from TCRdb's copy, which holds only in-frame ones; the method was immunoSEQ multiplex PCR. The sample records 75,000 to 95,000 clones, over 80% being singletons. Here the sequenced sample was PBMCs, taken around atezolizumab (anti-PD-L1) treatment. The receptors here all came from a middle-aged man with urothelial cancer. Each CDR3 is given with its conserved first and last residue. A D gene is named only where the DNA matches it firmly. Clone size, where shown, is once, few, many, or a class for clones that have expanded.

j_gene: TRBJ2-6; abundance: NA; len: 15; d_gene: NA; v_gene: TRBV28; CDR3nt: TGTGCCGGCCGACCTGGAGGGACTGGGGCCAACGTCCTGACTTTC; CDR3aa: CAGRPGGTGANVLTF
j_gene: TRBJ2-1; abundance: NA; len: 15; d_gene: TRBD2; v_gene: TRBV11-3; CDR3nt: TGTGCCAGCAGCTTTGGTAGCGGGAGCTACAATGAGCAGTTCTTC; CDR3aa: CASSFGSGSYNEQFF
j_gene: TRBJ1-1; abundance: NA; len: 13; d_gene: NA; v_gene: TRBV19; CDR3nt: TGTGCCAGTAGTATCGGCAGGGGCTATGAAGCTTTCTTT; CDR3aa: CASSIGRGYEAFF
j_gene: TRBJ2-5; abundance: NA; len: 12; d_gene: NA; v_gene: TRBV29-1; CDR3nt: TGCAGCGTTGGGGCAGGGAAAGAGACCCAGTACTTC; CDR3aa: CSVGAGKETQYF
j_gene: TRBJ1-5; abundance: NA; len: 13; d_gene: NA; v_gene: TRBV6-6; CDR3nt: TGTGCCTGCATGGTGCGGGGGGATCAGCCCCAGCATTTT; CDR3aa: CACMVRGDQPQHF
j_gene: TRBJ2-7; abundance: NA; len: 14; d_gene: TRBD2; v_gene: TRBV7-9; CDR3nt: TGTGCCAGCAGCCGAGCGGGGTCTGGCAACGAGCAGTACTTC; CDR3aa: CASSRAGSGNEQYF
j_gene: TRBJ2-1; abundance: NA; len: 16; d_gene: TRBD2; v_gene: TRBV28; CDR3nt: TGTGCCAGCAGGGACCCCGGGACTAGCGGCTACAATGAGCAGTTCTTC; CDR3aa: CASRDPGTSGYNEQFF
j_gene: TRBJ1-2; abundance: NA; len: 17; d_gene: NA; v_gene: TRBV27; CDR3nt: TGTGCCAGCAGTCCCTACGGGGGGGGATCAAATTTATGGGGCTACACCTTC; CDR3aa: CASSPYGGGSNLWGYTF
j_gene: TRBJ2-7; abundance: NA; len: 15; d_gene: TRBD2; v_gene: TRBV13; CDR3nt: TGTGCCAGCAGCTTAAGCGGGAAAGGGTCCTACGAGCAGTACTTC; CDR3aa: CASSLSGKGSYEQYF
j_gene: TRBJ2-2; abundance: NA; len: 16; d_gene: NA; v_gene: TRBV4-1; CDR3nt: TGCGCCAGCAGCCAAGAAACCCAGGGGCTAACCGGGGAGCTGTTTTTT; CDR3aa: CASSQETQGLTGELFF
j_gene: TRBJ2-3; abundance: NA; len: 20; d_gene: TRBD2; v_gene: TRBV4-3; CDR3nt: TGCGCCAGCAGCCACCCCTCCGGGACTAGCGGGAGGGCTAGCACAGATACGCAGTATTTT; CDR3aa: CASSHPSGTSGRASTDTQYF
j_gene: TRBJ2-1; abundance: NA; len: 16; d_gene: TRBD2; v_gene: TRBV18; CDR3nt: TGTGCCAGCTCACCCATGACTAGCGGGAGTTACAATGAGCAGTTCTTC; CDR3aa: CASSPMTSGSYNEQFF
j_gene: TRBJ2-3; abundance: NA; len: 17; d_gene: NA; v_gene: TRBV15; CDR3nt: TGTGCCACCAGCAGAGGGTTACTAGGGGGACGGCCAGATACGCAGTATTTT; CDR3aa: CATSRGLLGGRPDTQYF
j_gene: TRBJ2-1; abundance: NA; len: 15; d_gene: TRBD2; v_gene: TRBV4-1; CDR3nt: TGCGCCAGCAGCCTAGGACTAGGTTTTTACAATGAGCAGTTCTTC; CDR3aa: CASSLGLGFYNEQFF
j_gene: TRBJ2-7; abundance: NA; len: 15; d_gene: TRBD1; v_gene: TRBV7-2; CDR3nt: TGTGCCAGCAGCTTGAAGGGACAGGGAGGCACCGAGCAGTACTTC; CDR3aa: CASSLKGQGGTEQYF
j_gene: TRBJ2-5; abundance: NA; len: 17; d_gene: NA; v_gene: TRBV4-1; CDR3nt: TGCGCCAGCAGCCAATTCCCGACGGGAGCCTCCCAAGAGACCCAGTACTTC; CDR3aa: CASSQFPTGASQETQYF
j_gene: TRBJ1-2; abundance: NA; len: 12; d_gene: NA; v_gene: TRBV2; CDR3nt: TGTGCCAGCAGTGAACGCGGGAACGGCTACACCTTC; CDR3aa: CASSERGNGYTF
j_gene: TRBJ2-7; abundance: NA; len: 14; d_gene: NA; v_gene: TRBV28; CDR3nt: TGTGCCAGCAGTCTGGTTCAGGGGATCCACGAGCAGTACTTC; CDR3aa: CASSLVQGIHEQYF
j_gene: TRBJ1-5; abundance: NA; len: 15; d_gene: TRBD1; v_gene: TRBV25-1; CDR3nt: TGTGCCAGCAGGGCAAGGGGGCAAGGCAATCAGCCCCAGCATTTT; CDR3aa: CASRARGQGNQPQHF
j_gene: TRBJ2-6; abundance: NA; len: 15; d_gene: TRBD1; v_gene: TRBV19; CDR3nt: TGTGCCAGTAGTGCACAGGGGGCCGGGGCCAACGTCCTGACTTTC; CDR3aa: CASSAQGAGANVLTF
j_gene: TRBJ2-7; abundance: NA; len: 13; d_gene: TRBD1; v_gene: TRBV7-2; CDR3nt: TGTGCCAGCAGCTACGACAGGGACTACGAGCAGTACTTC; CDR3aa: CASSYDRDYEQYF
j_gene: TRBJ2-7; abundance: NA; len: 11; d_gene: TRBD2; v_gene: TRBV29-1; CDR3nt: TGCAGCGTTGAAGGGGAGGGGGAGCAGTACTTC; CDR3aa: CSVEGEGEQYF
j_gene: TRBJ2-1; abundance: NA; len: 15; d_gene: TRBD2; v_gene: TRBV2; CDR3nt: TGTGCCAGCAGAAGCGGACTAGCGGAGTACAATGAGCAGTTCTTC; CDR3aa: CASRSGLAEYNEQFF
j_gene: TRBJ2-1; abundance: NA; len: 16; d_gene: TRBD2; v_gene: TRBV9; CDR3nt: TGTGCCAGCAGCGCCAAAGCGGGAGGGTGGGTGGATGAGCAGTTCTTC; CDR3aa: CASSAKAGGWVDEQFF
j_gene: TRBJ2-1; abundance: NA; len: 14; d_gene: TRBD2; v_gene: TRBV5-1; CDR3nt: TGCGCCAGCAGCCCTGGACTAGCGATCAATGAGCAGTTCTTC; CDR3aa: CASSPGLAINEQFF
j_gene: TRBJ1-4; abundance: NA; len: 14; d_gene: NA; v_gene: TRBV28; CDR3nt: TGTGCCAGCGGCCCCCCGGGGATTGATGAAAAACTGTTTTTT; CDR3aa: CASGPPGIDEKLFF
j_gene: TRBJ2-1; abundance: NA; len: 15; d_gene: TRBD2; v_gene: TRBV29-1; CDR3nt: TGCAGCGTTGAAGGTGGACTAGCGGGAGGCAGTGAGCAGTTCTTC; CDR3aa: CSVEGGLAGGSEQFF
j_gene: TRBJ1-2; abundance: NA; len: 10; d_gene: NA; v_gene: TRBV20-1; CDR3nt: TGCAGTGCCGTAGCGGTAGGCTACACCTTC; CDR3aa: CSAVAVGYTF
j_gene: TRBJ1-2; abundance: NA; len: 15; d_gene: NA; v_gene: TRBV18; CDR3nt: TGTGCCAGCTCATCCCTAACAGGCGAGGAAGGTGGCTACACCTTC; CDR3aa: CASSSLTGEEGGYTF
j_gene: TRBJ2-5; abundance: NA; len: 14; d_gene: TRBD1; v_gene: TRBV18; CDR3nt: TGTGCCAGCGCCTTGACAGGGGGCGAGGAGACCCAGTACTTC; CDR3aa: CASALTGGEETQYF
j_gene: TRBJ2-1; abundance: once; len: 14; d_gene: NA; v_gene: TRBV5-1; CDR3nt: TGCGCCAGCAGCTTGCGGGACAATGACAATGAGCAGTTCTTC; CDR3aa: CASSLRDNDNEQFF
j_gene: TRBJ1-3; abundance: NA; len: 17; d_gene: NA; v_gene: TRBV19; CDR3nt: TGTGCCAGTACCTCAAACCTCCCAGCAGGCTCTGGAAACACCATATATTTT; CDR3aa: CASTSNLPAGSGNTIYF
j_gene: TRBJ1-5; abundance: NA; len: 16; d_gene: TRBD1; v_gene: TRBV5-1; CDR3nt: TGCGCCAGCAGCGAAGGACCCGGGACAGGAATTCAGCCCCAGCATTTT; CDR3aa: CASSEGPGTGIQPQHF
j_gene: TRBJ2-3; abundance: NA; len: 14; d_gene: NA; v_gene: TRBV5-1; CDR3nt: TGCGCCAGCAGCTTGGCCAGCGGGTTTGATACGCAGTATTTT; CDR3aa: CASSLASGFDTQYF
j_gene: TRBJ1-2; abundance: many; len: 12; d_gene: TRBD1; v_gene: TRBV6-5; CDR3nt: TGTGCCAGCGGATCAGGGGGCGGTGGCTACACCTTC; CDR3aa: CASGSGGGGYTF
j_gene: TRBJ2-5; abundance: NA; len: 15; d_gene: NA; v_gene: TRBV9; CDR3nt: TGTGCCAGCAGCGGGGGCCACGGGGGACGAGAGACCCAGTACTTC; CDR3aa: CASSGGHGGRETQYF
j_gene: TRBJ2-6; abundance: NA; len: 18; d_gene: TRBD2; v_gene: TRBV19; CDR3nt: TGTGCCAGTAGTATCGCGACTAGCGGGAACTCTGGGGCCAACGTCCTGACTTTC; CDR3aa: CASSIATSGNSGANVLTF
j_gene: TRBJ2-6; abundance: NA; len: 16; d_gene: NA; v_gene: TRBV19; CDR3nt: TGTGCCAGTAGTCGGACAGCCAACTCTGGGGCCAACGTCCTGACTTTC; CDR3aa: CASSRTANSGANVLTF
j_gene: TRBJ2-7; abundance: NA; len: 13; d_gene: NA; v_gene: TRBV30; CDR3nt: TGTGCCTGGACCCTCGGCAGGCTAAACGAGCAGTACTTC; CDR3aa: CAWTLGRLNEQYF
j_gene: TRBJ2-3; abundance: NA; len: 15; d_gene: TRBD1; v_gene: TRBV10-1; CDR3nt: TGCGCCAGCAAACCCACAGGGGGCGAGGGAGATACGCAGTATTTT; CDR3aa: CASKPTGGEGDTQYF
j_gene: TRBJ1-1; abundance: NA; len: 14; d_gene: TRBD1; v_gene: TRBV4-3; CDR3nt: TGCGCCAGCAGCCAAGACCGGGGGGACAGGGGACCTTTCTTT; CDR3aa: CASSQDRGDRGPFF
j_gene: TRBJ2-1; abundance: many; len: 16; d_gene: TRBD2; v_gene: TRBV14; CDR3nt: TGTGCCAGCAGCTTCACTAGCGGGAGTCGCTACAATGAGCAGTTCTTC; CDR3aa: CASSFTSGSRYNEQFF
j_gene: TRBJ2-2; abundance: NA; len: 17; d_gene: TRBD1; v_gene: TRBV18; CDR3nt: TGTGCCAGCTCACCTGCCGGGACAGGGGGATATACCGGGGAGCTGTTTTTT; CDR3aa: CASSPAGTGGYTGELFF
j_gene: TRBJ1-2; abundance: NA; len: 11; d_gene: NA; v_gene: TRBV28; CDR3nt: TGTGCCAGCACCCAGGGGTATGGCTACACCTTC; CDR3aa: CASTQGYGYTF
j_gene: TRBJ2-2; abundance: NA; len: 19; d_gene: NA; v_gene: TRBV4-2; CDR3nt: TGTGCCAGCAGCCAAGATTGGAGACAGGCTGGAAGGAACACCGGGGAGCTGTTTTTT; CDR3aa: CASSQDWRQAGRNTGELFF
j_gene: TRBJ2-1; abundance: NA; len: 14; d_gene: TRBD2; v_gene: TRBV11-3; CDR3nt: TGTGCCAGCAGCTTAAGAGGGAGGGGAAATGAGCAGTTCTTC; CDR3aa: CASSLRGRGNEQFF
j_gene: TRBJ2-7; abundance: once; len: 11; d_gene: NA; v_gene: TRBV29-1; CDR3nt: TGCAGCGTTGAAGTAGCACGGGGGCAGTACTTC; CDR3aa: CSVEVARGQYF
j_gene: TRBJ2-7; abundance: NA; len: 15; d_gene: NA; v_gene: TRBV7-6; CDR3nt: TGTGCCAGCAGCTTGGCCGCGGGCAGGGGCTACGAGCAGTACTTC; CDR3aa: CASSLAAGRGYEQYF
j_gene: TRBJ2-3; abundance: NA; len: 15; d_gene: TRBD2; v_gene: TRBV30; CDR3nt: TGTGCCTGGAGTGGGTCTAGCGGGAGTGGAGATACGCAGTATTTT; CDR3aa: CAWSGSSGSGDTQYF
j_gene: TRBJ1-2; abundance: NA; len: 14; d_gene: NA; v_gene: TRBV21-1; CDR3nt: TGTGCCAGCAGCAAAGCAGGAGAGGGTAGGGGCTACACCTTC; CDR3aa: CASSKAGEGRGYTF
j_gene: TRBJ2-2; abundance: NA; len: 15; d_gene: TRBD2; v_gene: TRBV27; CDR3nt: TGTGCCAGCAGTCTAGCGGGAGGTTGGACCGGGGAGCTGTTTTTT; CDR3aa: CASSLAGGWTGELFF
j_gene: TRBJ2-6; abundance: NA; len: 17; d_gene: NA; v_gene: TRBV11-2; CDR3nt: TGTGCCAGCAGGAGGGACACGGCCCACTCTGGGGCCAACGTCCTGACTTTC; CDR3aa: CASRRDTAHSGANVLTF
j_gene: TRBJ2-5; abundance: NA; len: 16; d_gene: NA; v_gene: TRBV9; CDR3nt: TGTGCCAGCAGCGTGACCGGGAGAGGGGTCCAAGAGACCCAGTACTTC; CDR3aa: CASSVTGRGVQETQYF
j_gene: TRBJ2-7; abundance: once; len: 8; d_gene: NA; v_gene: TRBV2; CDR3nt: TGTGCCACGGAGAGGTCTAATTTC; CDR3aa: CATERSNF
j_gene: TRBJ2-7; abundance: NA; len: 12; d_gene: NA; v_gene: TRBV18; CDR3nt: TGTGCCAGCTCACCTGGCGGGAAGGAGCAGTACTTC; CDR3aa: CASSPGGKEQYF